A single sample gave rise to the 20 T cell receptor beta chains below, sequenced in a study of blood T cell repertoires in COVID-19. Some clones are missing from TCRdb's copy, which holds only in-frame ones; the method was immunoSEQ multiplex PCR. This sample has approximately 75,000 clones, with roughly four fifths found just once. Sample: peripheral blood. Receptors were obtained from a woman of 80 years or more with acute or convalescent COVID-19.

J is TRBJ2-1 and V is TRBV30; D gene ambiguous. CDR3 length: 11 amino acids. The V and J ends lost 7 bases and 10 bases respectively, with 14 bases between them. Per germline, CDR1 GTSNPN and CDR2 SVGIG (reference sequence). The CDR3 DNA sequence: TGTGCCTCCAGTACCGGCAGGGAGCAGTTCTTC. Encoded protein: CASSTGREQFF.

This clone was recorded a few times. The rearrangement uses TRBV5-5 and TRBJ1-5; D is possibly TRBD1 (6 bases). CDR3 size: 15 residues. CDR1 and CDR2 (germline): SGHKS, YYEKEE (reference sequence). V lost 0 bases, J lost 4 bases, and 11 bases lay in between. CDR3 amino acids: CASSLGQDKNQPQHF. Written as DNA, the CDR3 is TGTGCCAGCAGCTTGGGACAGGATAAGAATCAGCCCCAGCATTTT.

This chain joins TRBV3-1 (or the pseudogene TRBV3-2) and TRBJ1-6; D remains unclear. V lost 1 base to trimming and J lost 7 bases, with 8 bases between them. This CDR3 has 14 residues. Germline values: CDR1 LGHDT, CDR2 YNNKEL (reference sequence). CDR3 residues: CASSQGQLNSPLHF. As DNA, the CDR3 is TGTGCCAGCAGCCAAGGGCAATTGAATTCACCCCTCCACTTT.

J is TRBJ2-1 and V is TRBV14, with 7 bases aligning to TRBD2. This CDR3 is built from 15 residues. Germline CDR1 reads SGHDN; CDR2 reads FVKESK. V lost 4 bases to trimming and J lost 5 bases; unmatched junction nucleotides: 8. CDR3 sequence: CASSLLGGKHNEQFF. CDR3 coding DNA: TGTGCCAGCAGCCTGCTCGGGGGGAAACACAATGAGCAGTTCTTC.

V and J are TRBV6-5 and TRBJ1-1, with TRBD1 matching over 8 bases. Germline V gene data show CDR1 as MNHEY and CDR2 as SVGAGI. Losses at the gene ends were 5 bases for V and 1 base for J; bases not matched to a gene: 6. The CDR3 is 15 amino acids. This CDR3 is CASSPAQGGNTEAFF. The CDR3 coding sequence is TGTGCCAGCAGTCCGGCACAGGGGGGGAACACTGAAGCTTTCTTT.

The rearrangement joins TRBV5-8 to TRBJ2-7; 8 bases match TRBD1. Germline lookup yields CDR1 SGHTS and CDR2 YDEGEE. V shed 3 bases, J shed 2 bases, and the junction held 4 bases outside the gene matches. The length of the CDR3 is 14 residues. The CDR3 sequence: CASSWKQGAYEQYF. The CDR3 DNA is TGTGCCAGCAGCTGGAAACAGGGGGCCTACGAGCAGTACTTC.

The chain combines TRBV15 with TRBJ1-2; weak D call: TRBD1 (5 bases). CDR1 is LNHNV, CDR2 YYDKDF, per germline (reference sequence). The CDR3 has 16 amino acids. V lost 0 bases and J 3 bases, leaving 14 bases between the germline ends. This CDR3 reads CATSRDRGREDYGYTF. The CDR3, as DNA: TGTGCCACCAGCAGAGATCGGGGCAGGGAGGACTATGGCTACACCTTC. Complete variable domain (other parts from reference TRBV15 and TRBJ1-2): DAMVIQNPRYQVTQFGKPVTLSCSQTLNHNVMYWYQQKSSQAPKLLFHYYDKDFNNEADTPDNFQSRRPNTSFCFLDIRSPGLGDTAMYLCATSRDRGREDYGYTFGSGTRLTVV.

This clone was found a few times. The CDR3 reads CASSLGGRGTDTQYF. The CDR3 nucleotides are TGTGCCAGCAGCCTAGGGGGACGAGGCACAGATACGCAGTATTTT. The chain is built from TRBV3-1 (or the pseudogene TRBV3-2) and TRBJ2-3; tentatively, D is TRBD1 (6 bases). The V gene's germline CDR1 is LGHDT and CDR2 YNNKEL (reference sequence). The CDR3 is made up of 15 amino acids. V gave up 4 bases and J gave up 1 base, with 12 bases separating them.

In nucleotides, the CDR3 is TGTGCCAGTAGTACTCCTAACCCAATCCCTAACAATGAGCAGTTCTTC. It is translated as CASSTPNPIPNNEQFF. V is TRBV19 and J is TRBJ2-1; the D is unclear. The V and J ends lost 4 bases and 5 bases respectively, with 18 bases between them. This CDR3 has 16 residues. The germline gives CDR1 LNHDA, CDR2 SQIVND (reference sequence). The variable domain in full, with the rest retrieved from reference TRBV19 and TRBJ2-1, is DGGITQSPKYLFRKEGQNVTLSCEQNLNHDAMYWYRQDPGQGLRLIYYSQIVNDFQKGDIAEGYSVSREKKESFPLTVTSAQKNPTAFYLCASSTPNPIPNNEQFFGPGTRLTVL.

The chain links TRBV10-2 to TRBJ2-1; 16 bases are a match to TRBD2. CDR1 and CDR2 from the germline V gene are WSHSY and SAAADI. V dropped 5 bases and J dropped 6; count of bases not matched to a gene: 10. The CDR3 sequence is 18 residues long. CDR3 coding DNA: TGCGCCAGCAGTCGGGGACTAGCGGGGGGGTCTAGGTCCAATGAGCAGTTCTTC. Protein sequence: CASSRGLAGGSRSNEQFF.

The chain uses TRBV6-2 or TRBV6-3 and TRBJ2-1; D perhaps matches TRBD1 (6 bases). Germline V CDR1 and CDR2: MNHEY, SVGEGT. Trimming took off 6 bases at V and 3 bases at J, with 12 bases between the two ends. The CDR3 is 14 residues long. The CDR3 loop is CASSPQGDYNEQFF. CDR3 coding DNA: TGTGCCAGCAGCCCACAGGGAGACTACAATGAGCAGTTCTTC.

Here the CDR3 reads CASKEASGGSEQFF. CDR3 bases: TGTGCCAGCAAAGAGGCTAGCGGGGGGTCTGAGCAGTTCTTC. The chain has TRBV21-1 and TRBJ2-1; TRBD2, the table's D call, lacks a check against the DNA. TRBV21-1 is assigned pseudogene status. The CDR3 sequence is 14 residues long.

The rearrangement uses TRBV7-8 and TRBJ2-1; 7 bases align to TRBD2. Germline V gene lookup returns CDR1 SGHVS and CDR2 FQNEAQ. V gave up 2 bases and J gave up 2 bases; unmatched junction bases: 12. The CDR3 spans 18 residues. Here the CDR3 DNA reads TGTGCCAGCAGCTTATCGGGAAGGCGAAGCGGGACCTACAATGAGCAGTTCTTC. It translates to CASSLSGRRSGTYNEQFF.

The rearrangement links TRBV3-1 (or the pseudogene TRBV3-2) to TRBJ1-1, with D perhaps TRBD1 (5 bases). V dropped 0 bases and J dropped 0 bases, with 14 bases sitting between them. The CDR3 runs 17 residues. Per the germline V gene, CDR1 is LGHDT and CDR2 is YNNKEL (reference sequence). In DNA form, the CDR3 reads TGTGCCAGCAGCCAAGATGGGGGGTATGTGATGAACACTGAAGCTTTCTTT. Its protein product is CASSQDGGYVMNTEAFF.

The CDR3 loop is CASSPWGSGGYEQYF. The CDR3 bases are TGCGCCAGCAGCCCTTGGGGTAGCGGGGGTTACGAGCAGTACTTC. The chain carries TRBV5-1 and TRBJ2-7; TRBD2 aligns across 9 bases. J lost 4 bases, V lost 4 bases, and 9 bases had no gene match. Germline assignment: CDR1 SGHRS and CDR2 YFSETQ. This CDR3 is 15 amino acids long.

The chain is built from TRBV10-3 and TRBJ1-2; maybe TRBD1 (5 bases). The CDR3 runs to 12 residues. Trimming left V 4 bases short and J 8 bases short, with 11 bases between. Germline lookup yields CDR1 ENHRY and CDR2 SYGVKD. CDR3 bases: TGTGCCATCAGTGCAGGGCAGTCGGGCTACACCTTC. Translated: CAISAGQSGYTF.

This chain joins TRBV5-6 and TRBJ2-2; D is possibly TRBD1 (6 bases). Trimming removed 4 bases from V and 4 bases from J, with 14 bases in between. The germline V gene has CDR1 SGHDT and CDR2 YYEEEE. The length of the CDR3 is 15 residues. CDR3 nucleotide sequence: TGTGCCAGCAGCCCCACAGGGATTCTCACCGGGGAGCTGTTTTTT. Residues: CASSPTGILTGELFF. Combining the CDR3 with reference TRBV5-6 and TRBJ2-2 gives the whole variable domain DAGVTQSPTHLIKTRGQQVTLRCSPKSGHDTVSWYQQALGQGPQFIFQYYEEEERQRGNFPDRFSGHQFPNYSSELNVNALLLGDSALYLCASSPTGILTGELFFGEGSRLTVL.

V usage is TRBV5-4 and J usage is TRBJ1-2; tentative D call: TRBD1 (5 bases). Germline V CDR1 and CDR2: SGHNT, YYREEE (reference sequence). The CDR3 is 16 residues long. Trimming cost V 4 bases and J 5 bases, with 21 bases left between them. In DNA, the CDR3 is TGTGCCAGCAGCCCCCGGTCGTCAGGGTGGTGGTATGGCTACACCTTC. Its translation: CASSPRSSGWWYGYTF.

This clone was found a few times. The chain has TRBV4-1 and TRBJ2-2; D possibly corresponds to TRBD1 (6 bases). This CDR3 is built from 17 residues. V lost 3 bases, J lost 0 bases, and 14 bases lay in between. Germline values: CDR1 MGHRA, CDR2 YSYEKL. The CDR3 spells CASSHPRGHTNTGELFF. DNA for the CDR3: TGCGCCAGCAGCCACCCCCGGGGACATACGAACACCGGGGAGCTGTTTTTT.

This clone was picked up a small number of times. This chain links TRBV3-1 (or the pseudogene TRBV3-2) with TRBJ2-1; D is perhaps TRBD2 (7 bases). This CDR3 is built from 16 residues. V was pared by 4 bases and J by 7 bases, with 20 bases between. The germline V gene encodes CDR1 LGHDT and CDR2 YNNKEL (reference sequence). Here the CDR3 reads CASSPPRGGEFNEQFF. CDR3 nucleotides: TGTGCCAGCAGCCCTCCCAGGGGAGGGGAGTTTAATGAGCAGTTCTTC.